A single sample is the source of the 10 T cell receptor beta chains below, sequenced in a study of T-cell memory formation after mild COVID-19. TCRdb re-called the 5' RACE reads through MiXCR, storing one row per CDR3 protein. The sample yields around 180,000 distinct CDR3 sequences, 16% seen once. Input material: PBMCs or a T cell subset sorted from them (not recorded which). All receptors come from an adult woman who had mild COVID-19 (a few samples of this study predate the infection). Cell type and time point are not known.

The V gene is TRBV7-6, the J gene TRBJ2-6; D unresolved. Trimming removed 5 bases at V and 2 bases at J, with 22 bases between. The CDR3 has 19 amino acids. Germline assignment: CDR1 SGHVS and CDR2 FNYEAQ. DNA of the CDR3: TGTGCCAGCAGCAGAAAGCCCCCCATTGATGGCCCTGGGGCCAACGTCCTGACTTTC. Translating it yields CASSRKPPIDGPGANVLTF. Combining the CDR3 with reference TRBV7-6 and TRBJ2-6 gives the whole variable domain GAGVSQSPRYKVTKRGQDVALRCDPISGHVSLYWYRQALGQGPEFLTYFNYEAQQDKSGLPNDRFSAERPEGSISTLTIQRTEQRDSAMYRCASSRKPPIDGPGANVLTFGAGSRLTVL.

This clonotype was found a few times. The V gene is TRBV20-1, the J gene TRBJ2-5; a possible D gene is TRBD2 (6 bases). Germline V CDR1 and CDR2: DFQATT, SNEGSKA (reference sequence). V lost 4 bases and J lost 7, with 19 bases in between. The CDR3 covers 14 residues. The CDR3 is CSAKPLGTHSTQYF. The CDR3 DNA reads TGCAGTGCTAAGCCCCTCGGGACTCATTCGACCCAGTACTTC.

The gene calls are TRBV7-8 and TRBJ2-3; TRBD2 matches 12 bases. The ends lost 5 bases at V and 6 bases at J; junction bases unmatched: 6. This CDR3 is 15 amino acids long. CDR1 and CDR2 (germline): SGHVS, FQNEAQ. The CDR3 coding sequence is TGTGCCAGCAGCGTCACTAGCGGGAGGCTGGATACGCAGTATTTT. The encoded protein is CASSVTSGRLDTQYF. Drawing the rest from reference TRBV7-8 and TRBJ2-3, the complete variable domain is GAGVSQSPRYKVAKRGQDVALRCDPISGHVSLFWYQQALGQGPEFLTYFQNEAQLDKSGLPSDRFFAERPEGSVSTLKIQRTQQEDSAVYLCASSVTSGRLDTQYFGPGTRLTVL.

This clonotype was detected a few times. V is TRBV7-9 and J is TRBJ1-2, with unresolved D. Trimming stripped 5 bases from V and 5 bases from J, with 18 bases between. Germline V lookup: CDR1 SEHNR, CDR2 FQNEAQ (reference sequence). This CDR3 region has 15 residues. CDR3 loop: CASSLLAAARYGYTF. In DNA, the CDR3 is TGTGCCAGCAGCCTATTGGCGGCAGCTCGGTATGGCTACACCTTC. The full variable domain, its missing parts supplied by reference TRBV7-9 and TRBJ1-2, is DTGVSQNPRHKITKRGQNVTFRCDPISEHNRLYWYRQTLGQGPEFLTYFQNEAQLEKSRLLSDRFSAERPKGSFSTLEIQRTEQGDSAMYLCASSLLAAARYGYTFGSGTRLTVV.

The V gene is TRBV6-1, the J gene TRBJ1-5; D not certain. Germline V gene sequence: CDR1 MNHNS, CDR2 SASEGT. CDR3 length: 12 amino acids. Between the trimmed V and J ends, which lost 6 bases and 4 bases, there was a span of 7 bases. Written as DNA, the CDR3 is TGTGCCAGCAGCGCGGAAAATCAGCCCCAGCATTTT. Protein sequence: CASSAENQPQHF.

This clonotype has only a few counts. The rearrangement links TRBV6-5 to TRBJ2-7; tentative D call: TRBD2 (5 bases). CDR1 MNHEY and CDR2 SVGAGI come from the germline V gene. The CDR3 loop spans 15 amino acids. V was trimmed by 1 base and J by 3 bases, leaving 13 bases between them. The CDR3 coding sequence is TGTGCCAGCAGTTACTTTCTAGGAGGCGGCTACGAGCAGTACTTC. Protein product: CASSYFLGGGYEQYF.

The rearrangement uses TRBV5-1 and TRBJ1-1; tentatively, D is TRBD1 (5 bases). Germline V gene sequence: CDR1 SGHRS, CDR2 YFSETQ. The CDR3 extends over 13 amino acids. V lost 6 bases, J lost 5 bases, and 14 bases lay in between. Written as DNA, the CDR3 is TGCGCCAGCATCTCTCAGGGTCGGACTGAAGCTTTCTTT. Its translation is CASISQGRTEAFF.

The chain couples TRBV27 to TRBJ1-6, with D tentatively TRBD1 (6 bases). The CDR3 spans 14 residues. The germline CDR1 and CDR2 sequences are MNHEY and SMNVEV (reference sequence). The V and J ends lost 2 bases and 7 bases respectively, with 9 bases between them. The CDR3 loop is CASSLRTENSPLHF. CDR3 sequence (DNA): TGTGCCAGCAGTTTAAGGACAGAAAATTCACCCCTCCACTTT.

This clonotype has just a few counts. V gene TRBV7-9 combines with J gene TRBJ2-7; TRBD1 aligns across 7 bases. V lost 6 bases and J lost 3; bases outside the gene matches: 8. CDR1 is SEHNR and CDR2 is FQNEAQ in the germline V gene (reference sequence). This CDR3 comprises 14 residues. This chain's CDR3 is CASRKQGSNYEQYF. For the CDR3, the DNA is TGTGCCAGCAGGAAACAGGGGTCCAACTACGAGCAGTACTTC.

This clonotype came up a few times. The V and J genes are TRBV10-3 and TRBJ2-7, with a possible D match to TRBD1 (6 bases). This CDR3 has 13 residues. The V and J ends lost 6 bases and 2 bases respectively, with 11 bases between them. CDR1 and CDR2 from the germline V gene are ENHRY and SYGVKD. The CDR3 DNA reads TGTGCCATCAGCACAGGGATCGCCTACGAGCAGTACTTC. This encodes CAISTGIAYEQYF.